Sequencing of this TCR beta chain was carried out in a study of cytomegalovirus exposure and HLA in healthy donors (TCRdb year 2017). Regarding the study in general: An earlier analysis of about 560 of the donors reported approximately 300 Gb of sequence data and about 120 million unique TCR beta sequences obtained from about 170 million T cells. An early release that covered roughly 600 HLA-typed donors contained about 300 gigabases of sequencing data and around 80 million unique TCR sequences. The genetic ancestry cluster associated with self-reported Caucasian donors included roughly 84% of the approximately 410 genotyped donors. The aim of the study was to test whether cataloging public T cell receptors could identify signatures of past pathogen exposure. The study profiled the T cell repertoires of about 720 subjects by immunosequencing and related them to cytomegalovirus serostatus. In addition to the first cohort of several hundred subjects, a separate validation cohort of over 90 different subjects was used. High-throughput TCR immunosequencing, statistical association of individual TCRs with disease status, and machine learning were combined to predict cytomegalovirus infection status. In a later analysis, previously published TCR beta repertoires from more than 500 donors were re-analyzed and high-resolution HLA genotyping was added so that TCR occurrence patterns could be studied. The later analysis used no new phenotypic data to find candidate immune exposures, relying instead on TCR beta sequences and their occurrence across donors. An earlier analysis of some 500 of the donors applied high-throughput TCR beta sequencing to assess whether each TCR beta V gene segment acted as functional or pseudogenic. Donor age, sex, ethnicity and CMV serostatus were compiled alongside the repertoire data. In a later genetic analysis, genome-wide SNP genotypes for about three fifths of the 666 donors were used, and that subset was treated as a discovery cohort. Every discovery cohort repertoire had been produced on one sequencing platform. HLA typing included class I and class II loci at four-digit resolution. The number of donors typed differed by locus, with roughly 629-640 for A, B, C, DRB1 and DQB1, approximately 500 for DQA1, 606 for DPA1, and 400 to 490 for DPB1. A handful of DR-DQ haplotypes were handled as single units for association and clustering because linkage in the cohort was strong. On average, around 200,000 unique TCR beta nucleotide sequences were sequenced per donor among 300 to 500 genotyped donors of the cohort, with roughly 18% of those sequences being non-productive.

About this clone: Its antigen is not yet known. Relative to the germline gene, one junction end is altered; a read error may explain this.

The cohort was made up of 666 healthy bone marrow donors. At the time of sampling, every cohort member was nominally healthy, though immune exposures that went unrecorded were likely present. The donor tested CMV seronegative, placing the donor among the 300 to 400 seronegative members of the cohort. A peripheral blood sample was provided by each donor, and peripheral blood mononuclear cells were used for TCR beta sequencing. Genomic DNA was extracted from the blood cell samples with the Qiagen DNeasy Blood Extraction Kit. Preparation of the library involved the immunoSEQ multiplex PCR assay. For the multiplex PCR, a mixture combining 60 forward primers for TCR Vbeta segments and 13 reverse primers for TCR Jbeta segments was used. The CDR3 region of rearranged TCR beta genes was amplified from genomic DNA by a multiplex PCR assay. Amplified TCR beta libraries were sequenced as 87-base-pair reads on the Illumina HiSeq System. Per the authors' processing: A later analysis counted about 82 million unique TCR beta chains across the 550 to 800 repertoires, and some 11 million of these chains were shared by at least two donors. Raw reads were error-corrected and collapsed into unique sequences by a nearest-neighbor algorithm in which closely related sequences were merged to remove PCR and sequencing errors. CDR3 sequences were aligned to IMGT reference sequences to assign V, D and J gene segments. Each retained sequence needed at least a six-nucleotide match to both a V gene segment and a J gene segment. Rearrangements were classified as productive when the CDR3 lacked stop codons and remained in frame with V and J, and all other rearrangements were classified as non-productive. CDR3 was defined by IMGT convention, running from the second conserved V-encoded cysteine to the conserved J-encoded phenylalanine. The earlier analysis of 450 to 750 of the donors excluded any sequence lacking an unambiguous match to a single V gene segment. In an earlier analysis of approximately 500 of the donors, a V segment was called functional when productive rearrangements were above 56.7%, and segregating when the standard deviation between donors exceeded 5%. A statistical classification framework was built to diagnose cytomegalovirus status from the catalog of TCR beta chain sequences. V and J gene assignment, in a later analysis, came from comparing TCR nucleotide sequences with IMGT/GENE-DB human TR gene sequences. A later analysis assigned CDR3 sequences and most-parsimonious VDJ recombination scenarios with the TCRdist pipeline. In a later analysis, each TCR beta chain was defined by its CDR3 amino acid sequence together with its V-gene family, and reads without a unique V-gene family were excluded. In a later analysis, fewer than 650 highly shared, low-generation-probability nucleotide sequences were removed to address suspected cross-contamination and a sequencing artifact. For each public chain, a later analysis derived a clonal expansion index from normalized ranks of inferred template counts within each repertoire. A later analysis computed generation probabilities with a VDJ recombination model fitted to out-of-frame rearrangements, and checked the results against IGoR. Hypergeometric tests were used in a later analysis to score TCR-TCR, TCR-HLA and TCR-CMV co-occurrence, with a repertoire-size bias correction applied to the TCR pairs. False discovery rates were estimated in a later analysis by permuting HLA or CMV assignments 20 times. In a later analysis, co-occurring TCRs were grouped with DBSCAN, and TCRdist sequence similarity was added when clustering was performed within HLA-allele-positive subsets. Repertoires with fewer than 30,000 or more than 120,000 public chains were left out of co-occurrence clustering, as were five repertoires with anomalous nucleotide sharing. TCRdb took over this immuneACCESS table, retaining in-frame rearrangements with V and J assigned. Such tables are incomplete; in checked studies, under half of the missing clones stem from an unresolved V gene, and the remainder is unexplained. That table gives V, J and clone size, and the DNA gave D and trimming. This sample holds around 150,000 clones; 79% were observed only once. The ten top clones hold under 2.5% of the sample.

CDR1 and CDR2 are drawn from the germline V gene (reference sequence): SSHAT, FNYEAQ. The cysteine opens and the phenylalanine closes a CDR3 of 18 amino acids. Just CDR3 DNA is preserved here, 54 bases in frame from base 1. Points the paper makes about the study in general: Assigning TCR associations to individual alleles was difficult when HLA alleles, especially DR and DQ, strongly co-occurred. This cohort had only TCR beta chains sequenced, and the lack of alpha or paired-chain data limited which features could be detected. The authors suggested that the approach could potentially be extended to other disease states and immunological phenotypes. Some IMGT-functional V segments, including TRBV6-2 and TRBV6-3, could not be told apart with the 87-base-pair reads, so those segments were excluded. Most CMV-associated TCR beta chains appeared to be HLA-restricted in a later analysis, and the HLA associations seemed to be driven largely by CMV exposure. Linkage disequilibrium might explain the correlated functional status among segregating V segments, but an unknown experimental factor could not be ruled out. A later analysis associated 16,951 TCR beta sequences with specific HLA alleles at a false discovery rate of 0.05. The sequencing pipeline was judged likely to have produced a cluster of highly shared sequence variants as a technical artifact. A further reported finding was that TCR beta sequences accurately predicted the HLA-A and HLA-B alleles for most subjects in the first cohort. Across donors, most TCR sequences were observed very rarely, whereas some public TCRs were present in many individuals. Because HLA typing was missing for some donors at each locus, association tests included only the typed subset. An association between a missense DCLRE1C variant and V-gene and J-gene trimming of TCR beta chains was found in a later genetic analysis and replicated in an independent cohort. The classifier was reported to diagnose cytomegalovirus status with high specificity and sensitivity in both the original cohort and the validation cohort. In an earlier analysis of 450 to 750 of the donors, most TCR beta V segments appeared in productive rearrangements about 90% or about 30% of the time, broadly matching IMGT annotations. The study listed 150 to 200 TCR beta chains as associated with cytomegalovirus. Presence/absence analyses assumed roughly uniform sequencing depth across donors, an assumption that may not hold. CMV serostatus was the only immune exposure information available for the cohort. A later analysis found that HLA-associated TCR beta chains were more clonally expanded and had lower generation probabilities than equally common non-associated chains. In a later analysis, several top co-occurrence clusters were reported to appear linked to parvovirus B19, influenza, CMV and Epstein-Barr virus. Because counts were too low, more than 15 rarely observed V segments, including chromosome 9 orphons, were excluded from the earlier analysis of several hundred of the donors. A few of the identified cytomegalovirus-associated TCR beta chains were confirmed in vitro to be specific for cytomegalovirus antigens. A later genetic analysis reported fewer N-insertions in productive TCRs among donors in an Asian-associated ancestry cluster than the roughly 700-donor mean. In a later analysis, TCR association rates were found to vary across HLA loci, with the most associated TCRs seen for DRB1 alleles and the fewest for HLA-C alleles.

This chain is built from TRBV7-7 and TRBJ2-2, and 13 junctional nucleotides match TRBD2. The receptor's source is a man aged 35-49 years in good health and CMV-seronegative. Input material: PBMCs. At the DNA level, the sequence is TGTGCTAGCAGCCTGCGGACTAGCGGGAGTAGGAACACCGGGGAGCTGTTTTTT. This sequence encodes CASSLRTSGSRNTGELFF. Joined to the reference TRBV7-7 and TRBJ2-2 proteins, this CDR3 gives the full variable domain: GAGVSQSPRYKVTKRGQDVTLRCDPISSHATLYWYQQALGQGPEFLTYFNYEAQPDKSGLPSDRFSAERPEGSISTLTIQRTEQRDSAMYRCASSLRTSGSRNTGELFFGEGSRLTVL.